This note documents a single TCR beta chain sequence. Clones were sequenced by immunoSEQ multiplex PCR, and TCRdb holds only the in-frame ones, with some missing. The table has approximately 270,000 clones, about 90% seen once; the top ten hold approximately 1.8%. The sample originates from a study of blood T cell repertoires in COVID-19. The wider study: Sample material is recorded as cDNA or gDNA derived from T cells, B-cell-depleted T cells, or PBMCs.

Enrollees, roughly 18 to 90 years old, lived in 24 US areas. Clinical history reported by participants formed the basis on which cohorts were assigned. Recovery among Cohort 3 donors was established by two negative PCRs, clearance, or symptom resolution. Trimming pared 5 bases from V and 0 bases from J, leaving 12 bases between. The CDR3 loop spans 15 amino acids. From germline, CDR1 is SGHRS and CDR2 YFSETQ. Sequenced material: PBMCs or T cells enriched from blood (not recorded which). The chain links TRBV5-1 to TRBJ2-1; the D gene is possibly TRBD2 (5 bases). The source is a woman aged 60 to 75 who had recovered from COVID-19. Written as DNA, the CDR3 is TGCGCCAGCAGTGAGGACTCGAGCTCCTACAATGAGCAGTTCTTC. It specifies CASSEDSSSYNEQFF.